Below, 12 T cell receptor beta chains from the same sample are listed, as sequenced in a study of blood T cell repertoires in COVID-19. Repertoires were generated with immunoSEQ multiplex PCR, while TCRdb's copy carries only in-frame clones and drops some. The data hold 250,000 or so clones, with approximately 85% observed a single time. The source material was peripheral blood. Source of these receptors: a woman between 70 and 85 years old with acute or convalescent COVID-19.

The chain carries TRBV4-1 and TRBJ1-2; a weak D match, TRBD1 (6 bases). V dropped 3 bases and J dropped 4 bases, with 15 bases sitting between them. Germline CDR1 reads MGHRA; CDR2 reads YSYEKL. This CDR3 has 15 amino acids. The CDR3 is CASSHPIRDTYGYTF. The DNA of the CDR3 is TGCGCCAGCAGCCATCCTATCCGGGACACCTATGGCTACACCTTC.

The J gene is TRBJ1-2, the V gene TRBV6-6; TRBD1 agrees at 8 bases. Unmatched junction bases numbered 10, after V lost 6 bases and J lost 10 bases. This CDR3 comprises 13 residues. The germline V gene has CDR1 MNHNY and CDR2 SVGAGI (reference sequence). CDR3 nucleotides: TGTGCCAGCAGAGACAGGGGAGAGAAGGACTACACCTTC. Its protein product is CASRDRGEKDYTF.

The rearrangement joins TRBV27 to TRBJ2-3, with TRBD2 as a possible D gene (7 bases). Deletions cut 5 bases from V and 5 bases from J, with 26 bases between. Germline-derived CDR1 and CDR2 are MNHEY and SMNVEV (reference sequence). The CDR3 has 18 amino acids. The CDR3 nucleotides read TGTGCCAGCAGTCCCGAGGGTGGAGGGGGGGGTATAAGAGATACGCAGTATTTT. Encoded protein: CASSPEGGGGGIRDTQYF.

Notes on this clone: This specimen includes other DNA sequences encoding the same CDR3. The CDR3 nucleotides read TGTGCCAGCAGCTCCGGGACAGGAGACTATGGCTACACCTTC. This gives the protein CASSSGTGDYGYTF. The chain is built from TRBV7-9 and TRBJ1-2; 8 positions match TRBD1. Germline-derived CDR1 and CDR2 are SEHNR and FQNEAQ (reference sequence). V dropped 4 bases and J dropped 3; count of bases not matched to a gene: 4. The CDR3 length is 14 residues.

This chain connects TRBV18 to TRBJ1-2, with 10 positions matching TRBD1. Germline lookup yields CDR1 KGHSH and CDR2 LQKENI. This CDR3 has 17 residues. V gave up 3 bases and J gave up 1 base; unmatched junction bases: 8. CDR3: CASSPGQGRRDNYGYTF. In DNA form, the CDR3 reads TGTGCCAGCTCACCGGGACAGGGGAGGCGTGATAACTATGGCTACACCTTC.

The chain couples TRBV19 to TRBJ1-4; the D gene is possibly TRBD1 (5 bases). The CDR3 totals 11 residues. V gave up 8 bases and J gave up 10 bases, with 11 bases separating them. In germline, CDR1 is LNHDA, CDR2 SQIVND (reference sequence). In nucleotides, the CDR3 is TGTGCCAGTGTCCTGGGGGGAAAACTGTTTTTT. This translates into CASVLGGKLFF.

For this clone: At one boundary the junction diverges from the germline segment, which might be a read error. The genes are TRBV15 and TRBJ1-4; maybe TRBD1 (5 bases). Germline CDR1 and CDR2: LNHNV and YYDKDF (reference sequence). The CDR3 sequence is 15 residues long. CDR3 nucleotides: TGTGCCACCAGCCCCCGTTGGGCGACAGATGAGAAACTGTTTTTT. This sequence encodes CATSPRWATDEKLFF.

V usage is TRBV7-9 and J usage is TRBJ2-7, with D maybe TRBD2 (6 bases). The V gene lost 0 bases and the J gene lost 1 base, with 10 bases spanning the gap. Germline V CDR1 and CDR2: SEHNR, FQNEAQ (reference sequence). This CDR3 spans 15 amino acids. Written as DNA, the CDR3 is TGTGCCAGCAGCTTAGCGCTCGCGGGGTCCTACGAGCAGTACTTC. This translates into CASSLALAGSYEQYF.

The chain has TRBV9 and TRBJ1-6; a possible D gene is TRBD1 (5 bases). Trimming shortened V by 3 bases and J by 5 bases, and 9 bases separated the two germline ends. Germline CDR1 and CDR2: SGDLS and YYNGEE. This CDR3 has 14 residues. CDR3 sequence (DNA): TGTGCCAGCAGCGCAGGGTTTGATAATTCACCCCTCCACTTT. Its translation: CASSAGFDNSPLHF. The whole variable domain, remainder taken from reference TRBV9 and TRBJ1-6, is DSGVTQTPKHLITATGQRVTLRCSPRSGDLSVYWYQQSLDQGLQFLIQYYNGEERAKGNILERFSAQQFPDLHSELNLSSLELGDSALYFCASSAGFDNSPLHFGNGTRLTVT.

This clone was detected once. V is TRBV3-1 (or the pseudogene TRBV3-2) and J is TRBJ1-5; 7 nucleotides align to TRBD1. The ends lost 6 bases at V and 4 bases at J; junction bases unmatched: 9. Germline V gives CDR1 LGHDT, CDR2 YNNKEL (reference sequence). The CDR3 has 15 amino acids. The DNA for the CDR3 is TGTGCCAGCAGTTCAACCGGGACAGCGAATCAGCCCCAGCATTTT. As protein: CASSSTGTANQPQHF.

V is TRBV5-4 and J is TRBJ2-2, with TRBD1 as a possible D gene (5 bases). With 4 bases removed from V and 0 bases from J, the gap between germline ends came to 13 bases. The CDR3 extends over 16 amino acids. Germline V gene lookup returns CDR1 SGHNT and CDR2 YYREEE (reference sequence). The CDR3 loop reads CASSPSGRANTGELFF. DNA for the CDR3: TGTGCCAGCAGCCCCTCGGGCAGGGCGAACACCGGGGAGCTGTTTTTT.

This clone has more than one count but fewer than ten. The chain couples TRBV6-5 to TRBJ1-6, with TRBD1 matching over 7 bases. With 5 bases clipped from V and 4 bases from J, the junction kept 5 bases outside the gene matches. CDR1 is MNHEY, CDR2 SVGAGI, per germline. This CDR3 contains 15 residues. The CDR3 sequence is CASSQDRPYNSPLHF. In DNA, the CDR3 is TGTGCCAGCAGTCAGGACAGGCCGTATAATTCACCCCTCCACTTT.